This TCR beta chain comes out of a study of blood T cell repertoires in COVID-19. The overall study: The United States, Italy and Spain provided the acute and convalescent COVID-19 samples. Nucleic acid was either cDNA or gDNA, and it came from T cells, B-cell-depleted T cells, or PBMCs.

This clone was recorded once. TCRdb's copy holds only in-frame clones and misses some; the assay was immunoSEQ multiplex PCR. The table records over 200,000 clones, 85% of them present only once. What the recovered Cohort 3 donors had was two negative PCRs, clearance, or symptom resolution. The V and J ends lost 4 bases and 1 base respectively, with 16 bases between them. Germline V lookup: CDR1 SGHDN, CDR2 FVKESK. The CDR3 totals 16 residues. The sequenced material came from PBMCs or T cells enriched from blood (not recorded which). This clonotype was sampled from a man aged 40-49 years who had recovered from COVID-19. The chain joins TRBV14 to TRBJ2-5, with a weak D call TRBD2 (6 bases). The CDR3: CASSRPEGGTQETQYF. In DNA form, the CDR3 reads TGTGCCAGCAGCCGCCCGGAAGGCGGGACCCAAGAGACCCAGTACTTC.